This T cell receptor (beta chain) derives from a study of blood T cell repertoires in COVID-19. Study in general: Samples taken during acute and convalescent COVID-19 were collected in the United States, Italy and Spain. The cDNA or gDNA used as material had been derived from T cells, B-cell-depleted T cells, or PBMCs.

In the original processing: Researchers report that nucleated cell counts were estimated from reference gene primer amplification. The data were produced by immunoSEQ multiplex PCR, yet TCRdb's version contains in-frame clones alone and is incomplete. V, J and clone size are taken as reported in that table, and D and trimming were inferred from the DNA itself. The sample lists approximately 280,000 clones, around 90% occurring once. In germline, CDR1 is LGHNA, CDR2 YNFKEQ. CDR3 length: 15 amino acids. V was pared by 0 bases and J by 6 bases, with 14 bases between. The receptor was isolated from a man over 45 with acute or convalescent COVID-19. The sequenced sample was peripheral blood. The rearrangement links TRBV4-2 to TRBJ1-1; the D is unclear. The CDR3 coding sequence is TGTGCCAGCAGCCAAGATCCAGAACGGCGGCCTGAAGCTTTCTTT. Its translation is CASSQDPERRPEAFF.